These 6 T cell receptor beta chains originate from one sample sequenced in a study of T cells in Graves' hyperthyroidism and ophthalmopathy. Amplification of TCR beta CDR3 regions used RNA as the template. First-round RT-PCR targeting the TCR CDR3 was performed with the HTBI primer set. MiXCR, applied by TCRdb to the multiplex PCR reads, yields one record per CDR3 protein. The data show 500,000 to 650,000 distinct CDR3 sequences, about 14% seen once. What was sequenced was blood. These receptors originate from a woman aged 40 to 50 with Graves' hyperthyroidism.

The chain couples TRBV3-1 to TRBJ2-7; 9 bases align to TRBD2. CDR1 is LGHDT and CDR2 is YNNKEL in the germline V gene (reference sequence). The CDR3 length is 15 residues. V lost 0 bases and J lost 5; bases outside the gene matches: 5. The DNA for the CDR3 is TGTGCCAGCAGCCAAGATCCAGCGGGGGGTGACGAGCAGTACTTC. Amino acid sequence: CASSQDPAGGDEQYF.

This clonotype was counted ten times or more. This rearrangement joins TRBV5-1 to TRBJ2-7, with no clear D. With 6 bases removed from V and 0 bases from J, the gap between germline ends came to 19 bases. Germline assignment: CDR1 SGHRS and CDR2 YFSETQ. The CDR3 has 16 residues. The DNA of the CDR3 is TGCGCCAGCATCCTCCATTCCGGGTTAAGCTCCTACGAGCAGTACTTC. Its translation is CASILHSGLSSYEQYF.

This clonotype came up many times. This chain links TRBV7-9 with TRBJ2-7, with TRBD2 identical over 8 bases. Germline CDR1 reads SEHNR; CDR2 reads FQNEAQ (reference sequence). The CDR3 has 15 amino acids. Trimming took 6 bases from V and 4 from J; bases not matched to a gene: 11. The DNA for the CDR3 is TGTGCCAGCAGTGCCTGGGTAGCGGGGCAATACGAGCAGTACTTC. It codes for CASSAWVAGQYEQYF.

This clonotype was seen repeatedly, ten times or more. The rearrangement joins TRBV4-1 to TRBJ2-5, with 8 bases aligning to TRBD2. CDR1 and CDR2 from the germline V gene are MGHRA and YSYEKL. The trim removed 5 bases at V and 1 base at J, leaving 6 bases unmatched. The CDR3 runs 15 residues. The CDR3 DNA reads as TGCGCCAGCAGCTCCGCGGGAGGACTCCAAGAGACCCAGTACTTC. This codes for CASSSAGGLQETQYF.

This clonotype appeared many times. The DNA for the CDR3 is TGCAGTGCTGAGACAATAATGAACACTGAAGCTTTCTTT. Translated: CSAETIMNTEAFF. V and J are TRBV20-1 and TRBJ1-1, with no clear D. Germline assignment: CDR1 DFQATT and CDR2 SNEGSKA (reference sequence). V shed 5 bases and J shed 0 bases, with 10 bases lying between them. CDR3 length: 13 residues.

V is TRBV19 and J is TRBJ2-5, with a possible D match to TRBD2 (5 bases). The germline V gene has CDR1 LNHDA and CDR2 SQIVND (reference sequence). With 7 bases removed from V and 2 bases from J, the gap between germline ends came to 14 bases. The CDR3 contains 14 residues. The CDR3 spells CASKDRSGQETQYF. In nucleotides, the CDR3 is TGTGCCAGTAAGGATAGGAGCGGACAAGAGACCCAGTACTTC.